This T cell receptor (beta chain) stems from a study of blood T cells in healthy people across ages. Study details: With template switching, about one barcoded beta molecule was captured per two T cells. Findings of the study overall: More naive CD4+ cells and higher diversity marked long-lived donors relative to aged donors. Age brought a roughly linear fall in TCR beta diversity measured per million T cells.

In the case of this clonotype: The antigen remains unidentified.

A J-beta primer mix and a sample-barcoded 5' primer were used in a second PCR of about 6 to 12 cycles. Via MiXCR, TCRdb re-called the 5' RACE reads, giving one row per CDR3 protein. This table holds approximately 1,000,000 distinct CDR3 sequences, 40% to 50% found once. Germline V CDR1 and CDR2: SQVTM, ANQGSEA. This CDR3 has 13 amino acids. V shed 2 bases and J 4 bases; nucleotides not matched to a gene: 3. The origin of this receptor is a woman aged 55-70 years in good health. The J gene is TRBJ2-7, the V gene TRBV29-1, with 9 positions matching TRBD2. Sequencing was done on a sample of blood. The CDR3 protein is CSVELAGWYEQYF. Written as DNA, the CDR3 is TGCAGCGTTGAACTAGCGGGATGGTACGAGCAGTACTTC.